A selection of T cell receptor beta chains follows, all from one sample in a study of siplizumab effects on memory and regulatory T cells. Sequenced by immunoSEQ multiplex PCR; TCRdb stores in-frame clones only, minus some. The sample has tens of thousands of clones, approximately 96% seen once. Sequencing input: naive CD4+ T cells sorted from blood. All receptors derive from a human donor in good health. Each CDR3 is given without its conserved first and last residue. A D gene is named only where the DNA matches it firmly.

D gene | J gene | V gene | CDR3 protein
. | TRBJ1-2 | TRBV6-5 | ASTEPFDNYGYT
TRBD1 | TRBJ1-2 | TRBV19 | ASSSLPGQGINYGYT
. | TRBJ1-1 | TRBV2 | ASQPGNTEAF
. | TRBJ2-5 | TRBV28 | ASSPRETQY
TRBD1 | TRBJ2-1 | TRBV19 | ASSPTTGSGNEQF
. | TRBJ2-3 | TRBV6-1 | ASSVRQGGPTDTQY
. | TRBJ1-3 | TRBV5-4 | ASSGNTGQYSGNTIY
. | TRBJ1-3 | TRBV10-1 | ASSERTGNTIY
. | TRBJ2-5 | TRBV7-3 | ASSLWTATQETQY
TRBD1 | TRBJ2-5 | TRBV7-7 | ASSFGTGGETQY
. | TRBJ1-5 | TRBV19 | ASSIEQDSNQPQH
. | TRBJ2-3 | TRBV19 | ASSYATDTQY
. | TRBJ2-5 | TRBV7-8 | ASSFKVTQVKGETQY
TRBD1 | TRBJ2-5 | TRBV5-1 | ASSLGQGFFGETQY
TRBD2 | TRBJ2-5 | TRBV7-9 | ATGTSGGNRETQY
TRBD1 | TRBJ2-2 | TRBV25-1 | ASSKPPGQFTGELF
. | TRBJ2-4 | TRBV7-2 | ASSDSLAKNIQY
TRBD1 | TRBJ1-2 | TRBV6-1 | ASQLPGQGYGYT
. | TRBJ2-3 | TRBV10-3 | AISEIRGALADTQY
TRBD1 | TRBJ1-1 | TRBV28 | ASSLQGASEAF
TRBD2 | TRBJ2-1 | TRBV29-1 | SVLRGDSLNEQF
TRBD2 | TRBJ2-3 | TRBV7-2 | ASSLVLAGEAQY
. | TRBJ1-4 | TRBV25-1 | ASSDSLWGDNEKLF